Shown below are 8 T cell receptor beta chains from a single sample sequenced in a study of regulatory T cells in long-lasting Graves disease. Arm-PCR of CDR3 regions and iRepertoire HTBI primers were the basis on which TCR beta libraries were built. TCRdb re-called the multiplex PCR reads with MiXCR, one entry per CDR3 protein. The table shows hundreds of thousands of distinct CDR3 sequences, with 16% occurring only once. Regarding time point: newly diagnosed GD, antithyroid drugs for less than 3 months. Extracted RNA from PBMCs served as the source of the TCR library. The sample was also reused in another study, on T cells in Graves' hyperthyroidism and ophthalmopathy.

Source: peripheral blood mononuclear cells (PBMCs), taken at new diagnosis, from a patient treated with antithyroid drugs. The receptors come from a woman in her thirties with Graves disease.

The rearrangement joins TRBV2 to TRBJ2-7; maybe TRBD1 (5 bases). TRBJ2-5 explains the end of the DNA better; the J call may be wrong. Germline V lookup: CDR1 SNHLY, CDR2 FYNNEI. CDR3 length: 12 amino acids. The DNA of the CDR3 is TGTGCCAGCGATTTGGGGCTCGAGACCCAGTACTTC. Protein sequence: CASDLGLETQYF.

This clonotype was detected a few times. The chain employs TRBV10-3 and TRBJ2-1; 10 nucleotides align to TRBD2. This CDR3 has 16 residues. With 8 bases clipped from V and 10 bases from J, the junction kept 17 bases outside the gene matches. Germline CDR1 reads ENHRY; CDR2 reads SYGVKD. The CDR3 region has the DNA TGTGCCATCGATAGGCCCGCGACTAGCGGGCTTAGGGAGCAGTTCTTC. Protein sequence: CAIDRPATSGLREQFF.

This clonotype was seen repeatedly, ten times or more. This chain uses TRBV7-9 with TRBJ2-7; TRBD1 matches at 7 bases. The CDR3 consists of 16 residues. Unmatched junction bases numbered 6, after V lost 0 bases and J lost 1 base. The germline CDR1 and CDR2 sequences are SEHNR and FQNEAQ (reference sequence). CDR3 in DNA: TGTGCCAGCAGCTTAGCCTCCGGGACAGTTTCCTACGAGCAGTACTTC. Residues: CASSLASGTVSYEQYF.

This clonotype was seen at least ten times. The chain links TRBV6-5 to TRBJ1-1; D is undetermined. Germline V gene sequence: CDR1 MNHEY, CDR2 SVGAGI. Trimming cost V 4 bases and J 5 bases, with 11 bases left between them. The CDR3 contains 13 residues. DNA of the CDR3: TGTGCCAGCAGTTCCTATAGCGGTACTGAAGCTTTCTTT. Its translation is CASSSYSGTEAFF.

The sample holds many counts of this clonotype. The rearrangement joins TRBV20-1 to TRBJ2-1, with 7 bases aligning to TRBD1. V was clipped by 4 bases and J by 7 bases; unmatched bases: 10. The CDR3 has 14 amino acids. Germline CDR1 reads DFQATT; CDR2 reads SNEGSKA (reference sequence). CDR3 sequence reads: CSATRDPRGNEQFF. For the CDR3, the DNA is TGCAGTGCTACCCGGGACCCCAGGGGGAATGAGCAGTTCTTC.

This chain links TRBV6-2 or TRBV6-3 with TRBJ2-1, with 11 bases fitting TRBD2. The CDR3 contains 18 residues. With V trimmed by 4 bases and J by 3 bases, 11 bases remained unmatched. Germline CDR1 is MNHEY and CDR2 is SVGEGT. The CDR3 nucleotides are TGTGCCAGCAGTTTTCGACCACCGGGACTAGCGGTCTACAATGAGCAGTTCTTC. This gives the protein CASSFRPPGLAVYNEQFF.

The rearrangement joins TRBV29-1 to TRBJ2-2, with D perhaps TRBD1 (6 bases). V lost 0 bases and J lost 7, with 15 bases in between. This CDR3 spans 15 amino acids. Germline loops: CDR1 SQVTM, CDR2 ANQGSEA. CDR3 nucleotides: TGCAGCGTTGAAGAGTCACCCACCAGGGGCGGGGAGCTGTTTTTT. Protein: CSVEESPTRGGELFF.

The rearrangement joins TRBV2 to TRBJ2-7; weak D call: TRBD1 (5 bases). This CDR3 comprises 13 residues. From germline, CDR1 is SNHLY and CDR2 FYNNEI. V was clipped by 7 bases and J by 5 bases, with 15 bases between them. The CDR3 DNA reads TGTGCCAGCATTCAGGGAAGGGAAAACGAGCAGTACTTC. Residues: CASIQGRENEQYF.